Sequencing of this T cell receptor beta chain was carried out in a study of T cell changes during pregnancy in multiple sclerosis. The V gene end was trimmed by 6 bases and the J gene end by 0 bases; junction bases not matched to a gene: 4. Germline V gives CDR1 SNHLY, CDR2 FYNNEI. This CDR3 spans 14 amino acids. Clones were read by immunoSEQ multiplex PCR, and TCRdb kept only the in-frame ones, dropping some. There are some 100,000 clones in the sample; almost 95% occur only once, and around 0.9% lies in the top ten. The sample consisted of peripheral blood, taken before pregnancy. The sequence came from a female donor with multiple sclerosis, enrolled in a pregnancy study. The J gene is TRBJ1-1, the V gene TRBV2, with 7 bases identical to TRBD1. The CDR3 DNA sequence: TGTGCCAGCAGGGACAGGTATATGAACACTGAAGCTTTCTTT. Its translation is CASRDRYMNTEAFF.